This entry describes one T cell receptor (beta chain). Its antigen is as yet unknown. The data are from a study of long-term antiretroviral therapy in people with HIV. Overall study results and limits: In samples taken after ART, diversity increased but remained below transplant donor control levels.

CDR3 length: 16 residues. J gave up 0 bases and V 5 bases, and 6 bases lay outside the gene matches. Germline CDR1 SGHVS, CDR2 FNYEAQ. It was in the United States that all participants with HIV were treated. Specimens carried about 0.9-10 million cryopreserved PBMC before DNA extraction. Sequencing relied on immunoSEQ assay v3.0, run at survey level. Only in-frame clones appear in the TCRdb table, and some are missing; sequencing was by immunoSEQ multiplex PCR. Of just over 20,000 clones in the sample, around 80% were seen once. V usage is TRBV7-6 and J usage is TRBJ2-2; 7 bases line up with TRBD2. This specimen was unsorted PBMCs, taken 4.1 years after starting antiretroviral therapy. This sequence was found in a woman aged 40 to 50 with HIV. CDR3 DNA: TGTGCCAGCAGCCCGAAACTAGCGACGAACACCGGGGAGCTGTTTTTT. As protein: CASSPKLATNTGELFF.